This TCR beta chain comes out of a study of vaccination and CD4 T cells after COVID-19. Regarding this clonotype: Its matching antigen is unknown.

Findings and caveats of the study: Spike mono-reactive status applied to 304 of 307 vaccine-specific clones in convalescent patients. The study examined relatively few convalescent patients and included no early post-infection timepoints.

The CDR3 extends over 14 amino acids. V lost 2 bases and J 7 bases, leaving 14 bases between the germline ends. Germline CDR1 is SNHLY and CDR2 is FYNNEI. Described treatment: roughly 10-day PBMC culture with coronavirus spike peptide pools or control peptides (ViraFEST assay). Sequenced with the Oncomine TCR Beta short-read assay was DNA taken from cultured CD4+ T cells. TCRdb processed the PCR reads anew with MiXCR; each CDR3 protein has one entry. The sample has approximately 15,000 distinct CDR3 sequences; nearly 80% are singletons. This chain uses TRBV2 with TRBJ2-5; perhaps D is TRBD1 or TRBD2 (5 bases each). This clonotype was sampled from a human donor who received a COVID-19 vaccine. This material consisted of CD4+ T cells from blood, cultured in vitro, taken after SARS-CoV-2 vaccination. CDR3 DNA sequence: TGTGCCAGCAGTGAAATGGTGGGGGTCGGGACCCAGTACTTC. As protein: CASSEMVGVGTQYF.